The subject of this entry is one TCR beta chain. Its matching antigen is unknown. The data were obtained in a study of cytomegalovirus exposure and HLA in healthy donors. V was pared by 4 bases and J by 2 bases, with 3 bases of the junction left unmatched. The CDR3 runs to 14 residues. Germline V gives CDR1 SGHDT, CDR2 YYEEEE. Study results and caveats: TRBV6-2, TRBV6-3 and other indistinguishable V segments were excluded. DRB1 showed the most TCR associations and HLA-C the fewest in a later analysis, as rates varied by HLA locus.

This PCR relied on a set of 60 Vbeta primers and 13 Jbeta primers. Profiled with immunoSEQ multiplex PCR; TCRdb holds only in-frame clones, not every one. The repertoire includes tens of thousands of clones, 65% to 85% of them detected once, and 2.5% to 3% sits in the top ten. The clonotype originates from a woman aged 25 to 45 in good health and CMV-seronegative. The specimen sequenced was PBMCs. The chain has TRBV5-6 and TRBJ1-2; 9 bases match TRBD1. CDR3 nucleotides: TGTGCCAGCAGCCCTGGGACAGGGAACTATGGCTACACCTTC. Protein sequence: CASSPGTGNYGYTF.